This T cell receptor (beta chain) was sequenced for a study of T cells after yellow fever vaccination. Notes on the study in general: One caveat is that FACS-sorted repertoires could contain abundant clonotypes contaminating from the bulk population.

This clonotype has only a few counts. Its antigen remains unknown. The CDR3 loop spans 15 amino acids. The J segment lost 2 bases and the V segment lost 3 bases, leaving 5 bases of the junction unmatched. The V gene's germline CDR1 is SGHTA and CDR2 FQGTGA. Each CDR3 protein gets one entry after TCRdb re-called the 5' RACE reads with MiXCR. The sample carries around 100,000 distinct CDR3 sequences, around 5.5% recorded once. Source: CD8+ T cells sorted from PBMCs, taken 10 days after the yellow fever booster vaccination. This clonotype was sampled from a man younger than 35 who received the YFV17D yellow fever vaccine. The chain combines TRBV7-3 with TRBJ2-3; 7 positions agree with TRBD2. DNA of the CDR3: TGTGCCAGCAGCTTTGTTAGCGGGTACACAGATACGCAGTATTTT. It specifies CASSFVSGYTDTQYF.